This T cell receptor beta chain was observed in a study of shared clonotypes between healthy human individuals. The study, taken as a whole, reports: Investigators expected sequencing depth to affect clonotype sharing among donors. Roughly 5% of naive CD4 clonotypes were shared across a few donors.

Running of the assay took place at deep level. Libraries were prepared by immunoSEQ multiplex PCR; TCRdb keeps only in-frame clonotypes and omits some of them. This table holds some 1 million clones, more than 60% found once. Looked up from germline, CDR1 is SGHTA and CDR2 is FQGNSA. Trimming cost V 5 bases and J 5 bases, with 12 bases left between them. The CDR3 sequence is 13 residues long. Regarding this clone: Its matching antigen is unknown.

The source material was memory CD4+ T cells sorted from blood. The subset: CD45RA-negative fraction. The chain combines TRBV7-2 with TRBJ1-2, with unresolved D. This TCR was sampled from a man aged 18 to 30 in good health. Written as DNA, the CDR3 is TGTGCCAGCAGCGGAGCCCTTTTTTATGGCTACACCTTC. As protein: CASSGALFYGYTF.